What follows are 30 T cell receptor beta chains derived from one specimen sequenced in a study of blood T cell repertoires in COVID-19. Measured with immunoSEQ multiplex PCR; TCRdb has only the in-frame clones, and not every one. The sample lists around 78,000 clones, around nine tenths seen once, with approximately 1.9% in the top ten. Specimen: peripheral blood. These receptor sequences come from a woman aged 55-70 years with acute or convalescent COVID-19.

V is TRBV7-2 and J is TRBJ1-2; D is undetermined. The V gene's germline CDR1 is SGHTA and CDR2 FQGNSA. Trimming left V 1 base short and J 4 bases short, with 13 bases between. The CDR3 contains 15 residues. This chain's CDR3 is CASSLDPGEGYGYTF. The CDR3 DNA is TGTGCCAGCAGCTTAGATCCGGGTGAAGGCTATGGCTACACCTTC.

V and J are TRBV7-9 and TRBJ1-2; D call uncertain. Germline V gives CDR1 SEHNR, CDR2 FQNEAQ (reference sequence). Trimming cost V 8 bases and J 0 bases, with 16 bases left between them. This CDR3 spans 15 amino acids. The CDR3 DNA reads TGTGCCAGCGGTCTTGGCGGGCCAACTAACTATGGCTACACCTTC. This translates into CASGLGGPTNYGYTF.

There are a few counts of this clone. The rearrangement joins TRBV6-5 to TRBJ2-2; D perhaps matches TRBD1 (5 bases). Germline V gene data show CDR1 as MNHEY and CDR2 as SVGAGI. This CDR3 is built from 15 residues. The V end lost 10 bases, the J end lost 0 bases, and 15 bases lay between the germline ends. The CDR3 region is CANQRQKTNTGELFF. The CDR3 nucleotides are TGTGCCAACCAACGACAGAAGACGAACACCGGGGAGCTGTTTTTT.

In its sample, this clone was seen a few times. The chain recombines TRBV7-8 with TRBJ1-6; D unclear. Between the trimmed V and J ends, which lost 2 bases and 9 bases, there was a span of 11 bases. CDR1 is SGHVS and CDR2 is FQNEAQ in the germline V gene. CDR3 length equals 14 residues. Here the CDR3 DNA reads TGTGCCAGCAGCTTAAATCGGGGTAGTTCACCCCTCCACTTT. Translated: CASSLNRGSSPLHF. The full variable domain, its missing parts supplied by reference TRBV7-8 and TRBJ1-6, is GAGVSQSPRYKVAKRGQDVALRCDPISGHVSLFWYQQALGQGPEFLTYFQNEAQLDKSGLPSDRFFAERPEGSVSTLKIQRTQQEDSAVYLCASSLNRGSSPLHFGNGTRLTVT.

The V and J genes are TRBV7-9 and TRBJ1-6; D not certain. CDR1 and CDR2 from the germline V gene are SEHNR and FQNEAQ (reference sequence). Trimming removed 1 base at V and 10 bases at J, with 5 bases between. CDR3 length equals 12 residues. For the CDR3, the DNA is TGTGCCAGCAGCTTAGTTAGATCACCCCTCCACTTT. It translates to CASSLVRSPLHF.

The CDR3 loop is CASSRTSGIDDNEQFF. DNA of the CDR3: TGCGCCAGCAGCCGGACTAGCGGGATAGACGACAATGAGCAGTTCTTC. This chain joins TRBV4-3 and TRBJ2-1, with TRBD2 matching over 12 bases. V was clipped by 4 bases and J by 5 bases; unmatched bases: 6. The germline V gene encodes CDR1 LGHNA and CDR2 YSLEER. The CDR3 is made up of 16 amino acids.

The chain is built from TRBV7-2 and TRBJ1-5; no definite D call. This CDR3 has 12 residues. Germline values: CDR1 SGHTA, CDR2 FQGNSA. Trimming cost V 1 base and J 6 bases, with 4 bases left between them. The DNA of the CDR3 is TGTGCCAGCAGCTTAGGGGCTCAGCCCCAGCATTTT. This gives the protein CASSLGAQPQHF.

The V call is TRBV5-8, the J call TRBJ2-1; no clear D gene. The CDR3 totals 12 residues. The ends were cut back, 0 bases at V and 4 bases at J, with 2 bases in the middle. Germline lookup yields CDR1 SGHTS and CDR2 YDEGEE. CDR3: CASSLVYNEQFF. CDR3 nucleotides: TGTGCCAGCAGCTTGGTATACAATGAGCAGTTCTTC.

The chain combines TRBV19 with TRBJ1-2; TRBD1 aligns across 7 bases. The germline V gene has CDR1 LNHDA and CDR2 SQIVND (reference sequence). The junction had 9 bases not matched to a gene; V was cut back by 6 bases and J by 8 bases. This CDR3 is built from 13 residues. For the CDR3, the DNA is TGTGCCAGTAGAATCGACAGGGAAGACGGCTACACCTTC. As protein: CASRIDREDGYTF. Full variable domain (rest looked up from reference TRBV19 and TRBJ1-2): DGGITQSPKYLFRKEGQNVTLSCEQNLNHDAMYWYRQDPGQGLRLIYYSQIVNDFQKGDIAEGYSVSREKKESFPLTVTSAQKNPTAFYLCASRIDREDGYTFGSGTRLTVV.

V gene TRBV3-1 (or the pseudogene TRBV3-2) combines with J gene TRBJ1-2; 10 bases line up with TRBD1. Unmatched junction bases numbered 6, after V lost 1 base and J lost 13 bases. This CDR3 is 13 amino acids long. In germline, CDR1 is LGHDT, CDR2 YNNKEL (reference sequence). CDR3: CASSQGQGAISTF. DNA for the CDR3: TGTGCCAGCAGCCAAGGACAGGGGGCGATCTCCACCTTC.

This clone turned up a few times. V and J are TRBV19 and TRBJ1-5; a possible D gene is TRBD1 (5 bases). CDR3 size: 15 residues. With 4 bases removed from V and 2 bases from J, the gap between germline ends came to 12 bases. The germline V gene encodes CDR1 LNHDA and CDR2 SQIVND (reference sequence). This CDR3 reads CASSNLGGGNQPQHF. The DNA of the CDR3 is TGTGCCAGTAGTAATTTGGGGGGAGGCAATCAGCCCCAGCATTTT.

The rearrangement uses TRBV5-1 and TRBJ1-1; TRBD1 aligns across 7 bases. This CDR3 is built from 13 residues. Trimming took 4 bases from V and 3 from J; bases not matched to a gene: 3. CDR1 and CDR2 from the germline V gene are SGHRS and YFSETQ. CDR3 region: CASSLGQDTEAFF. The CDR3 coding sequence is TGCGCCAGCAGCCTAGGACAGGACACTGAAGCTTTCTTT.

The chain's CDR3 is CASSLEGQGLGDTQYF. The CDR3 DNA reads TGTGCCAGCAGCTTGGAAGGACAGGGGTTAGGAGATACGCAGTATTTT. The chain employs TRBV5-6 and TRBJ2-3; 9 bases are a match to TRBD1. This CDR3 has 16 residues. CDR1 and CDR2 (germline): SGHDT, YYEEEE. Germline trimming cut 0 bases from V and 5 bases from J; bases unmatched to any gene: 7.

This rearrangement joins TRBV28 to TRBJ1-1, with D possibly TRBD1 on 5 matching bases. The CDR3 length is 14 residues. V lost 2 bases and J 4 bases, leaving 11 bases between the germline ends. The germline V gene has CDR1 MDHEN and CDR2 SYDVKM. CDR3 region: CASSLRWRGTEAFF. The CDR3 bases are TGTGCCAGCAGTTTACGGTGGAGGGGCACTGAAGCTTTCTTT.

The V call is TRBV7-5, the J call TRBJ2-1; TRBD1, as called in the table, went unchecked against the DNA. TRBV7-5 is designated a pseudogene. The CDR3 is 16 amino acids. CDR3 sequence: CVRSGPGQGIYNEQFF. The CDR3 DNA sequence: TGTGTCAGAAGCGGACCGGGACAGGGGATCTACAATGAGCAGTTCTTC.

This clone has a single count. The CDR3 protein is CSGRLRGYEQYF. The CDR3 DNA sequence: TGCAGTGGACGCTTAAGGGGGTACGAGCAGTACTTC. The V call is TRBV29-1, the J call TRBJ2-7, with D possibly being TRBD1 (6 bases). Looked up from germline, CDR1 is SQVTM and CDR2 is ANQGSEA. This CDR3 region has 12 residues.

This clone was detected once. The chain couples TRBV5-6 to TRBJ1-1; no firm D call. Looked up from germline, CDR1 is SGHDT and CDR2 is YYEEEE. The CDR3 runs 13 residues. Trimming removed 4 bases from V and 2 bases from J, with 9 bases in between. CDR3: CASSPGPNTEAFF. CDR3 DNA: TGTGCCAGCAGCCCTGGCCCCAACACTGAAGCTTTCTTT.

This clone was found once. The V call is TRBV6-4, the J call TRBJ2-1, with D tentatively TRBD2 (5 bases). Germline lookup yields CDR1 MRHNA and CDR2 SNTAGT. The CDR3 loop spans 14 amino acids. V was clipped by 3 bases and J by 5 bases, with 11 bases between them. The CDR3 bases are TGTGCCAGCAGTGAAAATCCTAGCCACAATGAGCAGTTCTTC. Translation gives CASSENPSHNEQFF.

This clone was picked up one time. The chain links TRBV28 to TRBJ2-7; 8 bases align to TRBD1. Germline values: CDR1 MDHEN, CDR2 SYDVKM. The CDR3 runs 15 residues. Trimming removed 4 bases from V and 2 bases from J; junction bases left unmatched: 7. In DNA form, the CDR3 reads TGTGCCAGCAGTTACCCGGGACAGGAGACCTACGAGCAGTACTTC. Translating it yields CASSYPGQETYEQYF.

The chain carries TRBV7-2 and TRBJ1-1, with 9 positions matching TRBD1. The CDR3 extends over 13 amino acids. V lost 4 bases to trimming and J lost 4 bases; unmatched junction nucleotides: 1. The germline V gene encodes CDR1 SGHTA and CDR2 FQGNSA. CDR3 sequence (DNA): TGTGCCAGCAGCTCGGGACAGGGCACTGAAGCTTTCTTT. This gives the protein CASSSGQGTEAFF.

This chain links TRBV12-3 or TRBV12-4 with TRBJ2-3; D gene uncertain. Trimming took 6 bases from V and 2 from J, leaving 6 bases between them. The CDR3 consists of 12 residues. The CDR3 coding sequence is TGTGCCAGCAGATACAACACAGATACGCAGTATTTT. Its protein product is CASRYNTDTQYF.

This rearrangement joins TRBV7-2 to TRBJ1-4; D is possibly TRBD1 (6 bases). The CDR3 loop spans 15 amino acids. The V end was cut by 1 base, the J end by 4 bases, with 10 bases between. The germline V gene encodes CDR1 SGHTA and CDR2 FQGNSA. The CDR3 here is CASSLGGQYNEKLFF. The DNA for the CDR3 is TGTGCCAGCAGCTTAGGTGGACAGTATAATGAAAAACTGTTTTTT.

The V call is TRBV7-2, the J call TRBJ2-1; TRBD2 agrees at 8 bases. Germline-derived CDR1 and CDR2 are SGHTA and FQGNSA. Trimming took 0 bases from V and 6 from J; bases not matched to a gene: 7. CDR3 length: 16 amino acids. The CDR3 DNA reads TGTGCCAGCAGCTTAGCCCACCCCGGACTAGCCAATGAGCAGTTCTTC. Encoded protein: CASSLAHPGLANEQFF.

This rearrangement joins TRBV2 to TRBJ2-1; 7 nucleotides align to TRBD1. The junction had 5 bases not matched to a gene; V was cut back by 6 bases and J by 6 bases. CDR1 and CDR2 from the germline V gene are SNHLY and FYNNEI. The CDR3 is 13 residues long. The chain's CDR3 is CASRGDRFNEQFF. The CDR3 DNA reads TGTGCCAGCAGAGGGGACAGATTCAATGAGCAGTTCTTC.

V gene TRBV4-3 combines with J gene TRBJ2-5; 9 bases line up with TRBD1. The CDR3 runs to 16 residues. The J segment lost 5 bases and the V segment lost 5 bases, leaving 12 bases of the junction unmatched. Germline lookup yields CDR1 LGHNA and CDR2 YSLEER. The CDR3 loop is CASSSTGGAFGETQYF. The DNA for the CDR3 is TGCGCCAGCAGCTCTACAGGGGGCGCCTTTGGGGAGACCCAGTACTTC.

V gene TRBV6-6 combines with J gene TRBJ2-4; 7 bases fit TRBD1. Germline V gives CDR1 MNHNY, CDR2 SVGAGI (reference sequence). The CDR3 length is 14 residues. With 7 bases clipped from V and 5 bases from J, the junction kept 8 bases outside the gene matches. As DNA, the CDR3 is TGTGCCAGCAAGACCCAGGGACAGCAAAACATTCAGTACTTC. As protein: CASKTQGQQNIQYF.

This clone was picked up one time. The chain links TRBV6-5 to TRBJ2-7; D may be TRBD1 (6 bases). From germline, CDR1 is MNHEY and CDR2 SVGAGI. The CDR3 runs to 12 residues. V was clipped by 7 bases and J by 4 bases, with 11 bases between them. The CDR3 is CASTGQSYEQYF. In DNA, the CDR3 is TGTGCCAGCACCGGACAGTCATACGAGCAGTACTTC.

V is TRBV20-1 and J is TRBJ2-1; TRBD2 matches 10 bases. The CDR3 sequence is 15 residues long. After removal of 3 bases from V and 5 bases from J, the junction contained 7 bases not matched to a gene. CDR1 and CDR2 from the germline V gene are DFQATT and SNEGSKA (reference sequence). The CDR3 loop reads CSASVSGGPNNEQFF. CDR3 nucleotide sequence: TGCAGTGCTAGTGTTAGCGGGGGGCCGAACAATGAGCAGTTCTTC.

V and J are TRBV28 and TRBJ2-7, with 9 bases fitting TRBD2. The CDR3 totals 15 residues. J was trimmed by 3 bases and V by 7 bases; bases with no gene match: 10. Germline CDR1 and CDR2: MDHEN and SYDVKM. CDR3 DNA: TGTGCCAGCATCCCACGGGGTAGCGGGAGCTACGAGCAGTACTTC. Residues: CASIPRGSGSYEQYF.

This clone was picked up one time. The chain's CDR3 is CASRDGTAGSTQYF. CDR3 DNA: TGTGCCAGCAGAGATGGGACAGCCGGGAGTACGCAGTATTTT. This chain uses TRBV6-5 with TRBJ2-3; tentative D call: TRBD1 (7 bases). Per germline, CDR1 MNHEY and CDR2 SVGAGI. Trimming pared 6 bases from V and 8 bases from J, leaving 18 bases between. There are 14 residues in the CDR3.